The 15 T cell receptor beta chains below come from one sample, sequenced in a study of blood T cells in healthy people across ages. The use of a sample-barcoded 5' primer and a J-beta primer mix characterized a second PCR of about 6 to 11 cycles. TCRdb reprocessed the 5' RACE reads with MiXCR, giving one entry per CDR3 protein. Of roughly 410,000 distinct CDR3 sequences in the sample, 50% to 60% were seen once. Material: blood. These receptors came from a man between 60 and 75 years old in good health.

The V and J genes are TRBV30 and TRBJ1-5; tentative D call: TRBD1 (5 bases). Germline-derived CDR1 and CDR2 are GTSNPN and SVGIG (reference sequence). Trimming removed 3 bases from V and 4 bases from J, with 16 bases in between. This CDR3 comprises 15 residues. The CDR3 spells CAWREKGPMNQPQHF. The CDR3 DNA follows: TGTGCCTGGAGAGAGAAGGGACCTATGAATCAGCCCCAGCATTTT.

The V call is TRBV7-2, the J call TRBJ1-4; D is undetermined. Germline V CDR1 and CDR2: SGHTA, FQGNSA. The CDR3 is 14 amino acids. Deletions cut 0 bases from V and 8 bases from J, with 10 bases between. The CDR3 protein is CASSLAAVEEKLFF. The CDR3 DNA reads TGTGCCAGCAGCTTAGCGGCGGTGGAGGAAAAACTGTTTTTT.

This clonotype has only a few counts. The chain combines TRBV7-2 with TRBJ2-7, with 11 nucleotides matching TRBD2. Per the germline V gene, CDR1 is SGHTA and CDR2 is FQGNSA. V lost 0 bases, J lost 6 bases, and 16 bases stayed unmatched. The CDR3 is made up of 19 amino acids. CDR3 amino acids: CASSLAGDGSGRGRGEQYF. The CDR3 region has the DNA TGTGCCAGCAGCTTAGCTGGGGACGGTAGCGGGAGGGGTAGGGGCGAGCAGTACTTC.

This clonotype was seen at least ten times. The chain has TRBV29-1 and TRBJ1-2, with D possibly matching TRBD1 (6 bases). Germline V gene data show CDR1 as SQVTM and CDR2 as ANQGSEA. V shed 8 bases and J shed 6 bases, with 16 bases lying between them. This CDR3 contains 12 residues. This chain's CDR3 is CSTSQGSHGYTF. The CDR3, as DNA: TGCAGCACCTCACAGGGATCTCATGGCTACACCTTC.

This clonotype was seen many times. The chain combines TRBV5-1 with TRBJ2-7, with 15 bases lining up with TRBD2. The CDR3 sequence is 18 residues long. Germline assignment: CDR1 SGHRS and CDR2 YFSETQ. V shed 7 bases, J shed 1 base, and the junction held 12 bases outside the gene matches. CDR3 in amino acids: CASGPGLAGGHLSYEQYF. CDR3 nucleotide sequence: TGCGCCAGCGGACCGGGACTAGCGGGAGGCCACCTTTCCTACGAGCAGTACTTC.

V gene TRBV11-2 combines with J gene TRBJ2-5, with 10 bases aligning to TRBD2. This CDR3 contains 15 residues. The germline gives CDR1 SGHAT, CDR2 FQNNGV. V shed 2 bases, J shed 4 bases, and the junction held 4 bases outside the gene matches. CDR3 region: CASSLRAGGPETQYF. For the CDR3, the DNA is TGTGCCAGCAGCTTAAGAGCGGGAGGGCCAGAGACCCAGTACTTC. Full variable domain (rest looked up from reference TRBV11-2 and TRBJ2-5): EAGVAQSPRYKIIEKRQSVAFWCNPISGHATLYWYQQILGQGPKLLIQFQNNGVVDDSQLPKDRFSAERLKGVDSTLKIQPAKLEDSAVYLCASSLRAGGPETQYFGPGTRLLVL.

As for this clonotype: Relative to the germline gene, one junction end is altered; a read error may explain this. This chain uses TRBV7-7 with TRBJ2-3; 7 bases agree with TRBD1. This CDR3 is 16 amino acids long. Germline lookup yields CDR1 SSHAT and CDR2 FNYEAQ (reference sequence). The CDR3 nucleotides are TGTGCTAGCAGCTTAGGAACAGGGGCTGGCACAGATACGCAGTATTTT. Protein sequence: CASSLGTGAGTDTQYF. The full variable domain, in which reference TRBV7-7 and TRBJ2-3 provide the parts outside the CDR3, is GAGVSQSPRYKVTKRGQDVTLRCDPISSHATLYWYQQALGQGPEFLTYFNYEAQPDKSGLPSDRFSAERPEGSISTLTIQRTEQRDSAMYRCASSLGTGAGTDTQYFGPGTRLTVL.

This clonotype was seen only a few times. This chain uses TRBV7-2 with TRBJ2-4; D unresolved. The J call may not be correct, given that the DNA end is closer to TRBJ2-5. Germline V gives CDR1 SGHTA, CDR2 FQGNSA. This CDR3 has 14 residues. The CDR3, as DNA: TGTGCCAGCAGCTTAGCGCAGGAAGTGGTGACCCAGTACTTC. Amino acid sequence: CASSLAQEVVTQYF.

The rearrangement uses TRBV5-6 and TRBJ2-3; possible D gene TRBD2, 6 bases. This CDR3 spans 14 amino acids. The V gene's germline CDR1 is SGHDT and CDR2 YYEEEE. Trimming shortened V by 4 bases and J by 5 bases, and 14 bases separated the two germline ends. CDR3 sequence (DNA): TGTGCCAGCAGCGGTGGAGGGATACAAGATACGCAGTATTTT. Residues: CASSGGGIQDTQYF.

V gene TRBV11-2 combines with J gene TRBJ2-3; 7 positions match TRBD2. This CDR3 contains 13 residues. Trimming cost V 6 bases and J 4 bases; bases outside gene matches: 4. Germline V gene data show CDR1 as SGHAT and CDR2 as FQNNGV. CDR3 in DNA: TGTGCCAGCAGTGTAGGGAGGGCAGATACGCAGTATTTT. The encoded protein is CASSVGRADTQYF.

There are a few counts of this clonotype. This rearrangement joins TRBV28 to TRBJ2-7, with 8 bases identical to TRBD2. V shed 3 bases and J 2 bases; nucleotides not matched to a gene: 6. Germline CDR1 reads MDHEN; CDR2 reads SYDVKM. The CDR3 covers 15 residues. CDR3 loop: CASSLRLATPYEQYF. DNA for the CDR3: TGTGCCAGCAGTTTGAGACTAGCGACTCCCTACGAGCAGTACTTC.

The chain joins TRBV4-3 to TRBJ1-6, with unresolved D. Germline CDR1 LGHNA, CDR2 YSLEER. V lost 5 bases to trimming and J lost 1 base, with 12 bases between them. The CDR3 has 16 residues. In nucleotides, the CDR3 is TGCGCCAGCAGCTCAAGCGTTGGGTCCTATAATTCACCCCTCCACTTT. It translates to CASSSSVGSYNSPLHF.

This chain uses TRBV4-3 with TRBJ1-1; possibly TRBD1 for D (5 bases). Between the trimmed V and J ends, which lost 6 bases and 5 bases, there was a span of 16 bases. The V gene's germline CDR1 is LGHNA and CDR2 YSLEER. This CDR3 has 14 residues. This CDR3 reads CASRPQGSRTEAFF. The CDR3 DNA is TGCGCCAGCAGGCCGCAGGGAAGTCGGACTGAAGCTTTCTTT.

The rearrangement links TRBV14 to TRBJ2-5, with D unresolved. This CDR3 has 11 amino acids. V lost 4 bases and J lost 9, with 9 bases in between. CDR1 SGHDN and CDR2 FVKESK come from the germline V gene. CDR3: CASSLGLAQYF. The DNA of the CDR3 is TGTGCCAGCAGCCTGGGCTTGGCCCAGTACTTC. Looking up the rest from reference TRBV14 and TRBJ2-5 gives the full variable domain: EAGVTQFPSHSVIEKGQTVTLRCDPISGHDNLYWYRRVMGKEIKFLLHFVKESKQDESGMPNNRFLAERTGGTYSTLKVQPAELEDSGVYFCASSLGLAQYFGPGTRLLVL.

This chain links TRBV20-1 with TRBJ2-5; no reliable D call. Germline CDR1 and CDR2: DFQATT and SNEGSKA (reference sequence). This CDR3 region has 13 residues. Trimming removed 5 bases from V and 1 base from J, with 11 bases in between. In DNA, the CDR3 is TGCAGTGCTGGCCTTAGTTTCCAAGAGACCCAGTACTTC. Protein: CSAGLSFQETQYF.